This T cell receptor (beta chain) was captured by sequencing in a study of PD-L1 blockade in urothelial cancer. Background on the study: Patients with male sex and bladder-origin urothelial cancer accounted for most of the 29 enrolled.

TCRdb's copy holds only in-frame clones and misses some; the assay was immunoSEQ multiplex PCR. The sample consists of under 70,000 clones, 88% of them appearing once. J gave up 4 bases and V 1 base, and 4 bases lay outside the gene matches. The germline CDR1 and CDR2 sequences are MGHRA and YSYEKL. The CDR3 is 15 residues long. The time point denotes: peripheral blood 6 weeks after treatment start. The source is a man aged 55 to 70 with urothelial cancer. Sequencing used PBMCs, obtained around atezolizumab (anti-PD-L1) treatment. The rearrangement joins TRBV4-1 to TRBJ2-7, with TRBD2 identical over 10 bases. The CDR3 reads CASSQGLAGAYEQYF. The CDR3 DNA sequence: TGCGCCAGCAGCCAAGGACTAGCGGGCGCATACGAGCAGTACTTC.